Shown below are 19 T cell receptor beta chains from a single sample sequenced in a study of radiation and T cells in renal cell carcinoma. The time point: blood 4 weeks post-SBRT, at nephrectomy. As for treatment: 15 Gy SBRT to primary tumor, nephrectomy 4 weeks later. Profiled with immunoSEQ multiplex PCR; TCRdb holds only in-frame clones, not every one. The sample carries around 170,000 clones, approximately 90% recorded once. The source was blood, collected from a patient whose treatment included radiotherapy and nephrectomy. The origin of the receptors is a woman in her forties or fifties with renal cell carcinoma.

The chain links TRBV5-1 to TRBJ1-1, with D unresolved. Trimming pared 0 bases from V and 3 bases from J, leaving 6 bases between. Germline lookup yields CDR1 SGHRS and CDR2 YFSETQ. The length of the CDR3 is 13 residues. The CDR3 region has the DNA TGCGCCAGCAGCTTGGCCTTAGACACTGAAGCTTTCTTT. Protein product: CASSLALDTEAFF.

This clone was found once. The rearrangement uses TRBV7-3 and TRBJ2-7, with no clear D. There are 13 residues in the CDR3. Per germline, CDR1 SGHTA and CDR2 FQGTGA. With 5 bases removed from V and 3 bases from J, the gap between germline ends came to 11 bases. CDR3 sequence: CASSPGPFYEQYF. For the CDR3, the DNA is TGTGCCAGCAGCCCTGGACCCTTCTACGAGCAGTACTTC.

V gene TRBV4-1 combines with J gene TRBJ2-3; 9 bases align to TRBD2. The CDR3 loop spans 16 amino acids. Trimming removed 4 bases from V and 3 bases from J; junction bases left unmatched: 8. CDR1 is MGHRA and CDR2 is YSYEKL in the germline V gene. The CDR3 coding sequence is TGCGCCAGCAGCCTCCCCCCAGCGGGGGGAACAGATACGCAGTATTTT. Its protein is CASSLPPAGGTDTQYF.

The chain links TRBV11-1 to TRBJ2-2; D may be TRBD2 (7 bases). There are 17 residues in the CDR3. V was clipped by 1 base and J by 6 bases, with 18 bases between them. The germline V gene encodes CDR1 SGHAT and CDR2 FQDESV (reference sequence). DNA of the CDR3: TGTGCCAGCAGCTTAGGCGGGGGCCGCAATACCCCCGGGGAGCTGTTTTTT. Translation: CASSLGGGRNTPGELFF.

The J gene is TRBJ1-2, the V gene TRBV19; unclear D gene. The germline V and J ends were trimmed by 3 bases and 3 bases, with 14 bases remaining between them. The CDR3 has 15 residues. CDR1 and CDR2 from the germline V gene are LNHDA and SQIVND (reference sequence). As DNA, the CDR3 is TGTGCCAGTAGTATGGTACTATTCGACGACTATGGCTACACCTTC. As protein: CASSMVLFDDYGYTF. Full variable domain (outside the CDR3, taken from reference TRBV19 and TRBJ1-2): DGGITQSPKYLFRKEGQNVTLSCEQNLNHDAMYWYRQDPGQGLRLIYYSQIVNDFQKGDIAEGYSVSREKKESFPLTVTSAQKNPTAFYLCASSMVLFDDYGYTFGSGTRLTVV.

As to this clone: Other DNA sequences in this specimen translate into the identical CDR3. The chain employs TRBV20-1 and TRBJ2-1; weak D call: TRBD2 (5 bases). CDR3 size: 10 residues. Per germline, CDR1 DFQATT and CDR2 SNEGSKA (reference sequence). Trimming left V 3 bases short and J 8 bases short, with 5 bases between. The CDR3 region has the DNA TGCAGTGCTAGCGGGGATGAGCAGTTCTTC. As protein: CSASGDEQFF.

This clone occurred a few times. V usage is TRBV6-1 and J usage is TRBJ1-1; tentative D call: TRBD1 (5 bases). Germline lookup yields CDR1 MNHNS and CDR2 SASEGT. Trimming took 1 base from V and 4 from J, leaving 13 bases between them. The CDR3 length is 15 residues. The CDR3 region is CASSEEGVGGTEAFF. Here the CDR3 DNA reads TGTGCCAGCAGTGAAGAAGGGGTGGGAGGCACTGAAGCTTTCTTT.

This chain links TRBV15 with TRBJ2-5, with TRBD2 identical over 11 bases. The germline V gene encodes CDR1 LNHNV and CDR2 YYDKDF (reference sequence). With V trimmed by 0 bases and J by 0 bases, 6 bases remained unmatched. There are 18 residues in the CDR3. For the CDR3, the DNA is TGTGCCACCAGCAGAGACCTAGCGGGGGGCTTTTACCAAGAGACCCAGTACTTC. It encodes CATSRDLAGGFYQETQYF. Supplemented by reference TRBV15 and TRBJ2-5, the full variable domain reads DAMVIQNPRYQVTQFGKPVTLSCSQTLNHNVMYWYQQKSSQAPKLLFHYYDKDFNNEADTPDNFQSRRPNTSFCFLDIRSPGLGDTAMYLCATSRDLAGGFYQETQYFGPGTRLLVL.

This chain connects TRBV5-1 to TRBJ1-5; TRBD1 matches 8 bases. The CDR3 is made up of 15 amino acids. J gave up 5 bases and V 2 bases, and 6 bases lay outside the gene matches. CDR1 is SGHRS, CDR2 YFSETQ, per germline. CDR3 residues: CASSFSGGEDQPQHF. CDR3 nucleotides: TGCGCCAGCAGCTTTTCAGGGGGCGAGGATCAGCCCCAGCATTTT.

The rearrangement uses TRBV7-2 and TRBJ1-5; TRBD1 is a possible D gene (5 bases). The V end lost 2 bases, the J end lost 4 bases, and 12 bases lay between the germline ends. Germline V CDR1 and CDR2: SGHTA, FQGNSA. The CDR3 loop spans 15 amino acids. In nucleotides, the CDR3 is TGTGCCAGCAGCTTAAGTTTGGGGGGAAATCAGCCCCAGCATTTT. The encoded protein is CASSLSLGGNQPQHF.

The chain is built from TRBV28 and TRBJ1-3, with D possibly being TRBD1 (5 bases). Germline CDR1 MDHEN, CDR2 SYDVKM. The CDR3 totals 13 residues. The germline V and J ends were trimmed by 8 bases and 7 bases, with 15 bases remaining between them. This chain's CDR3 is CASCQTVTNTIYF. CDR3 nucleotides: TGTGCCAGCTGCCAGACAGTGACTAACACCATATATTTT.

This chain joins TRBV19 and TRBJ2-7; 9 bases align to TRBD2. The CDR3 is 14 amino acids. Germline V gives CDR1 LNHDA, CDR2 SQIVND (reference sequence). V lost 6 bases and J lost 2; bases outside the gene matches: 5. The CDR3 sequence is CASRSGGGAYEQYF. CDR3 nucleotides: TGTGCCAGTAGGTCCGGCGGGGGGGCCTACGAGCAGTACTTC.

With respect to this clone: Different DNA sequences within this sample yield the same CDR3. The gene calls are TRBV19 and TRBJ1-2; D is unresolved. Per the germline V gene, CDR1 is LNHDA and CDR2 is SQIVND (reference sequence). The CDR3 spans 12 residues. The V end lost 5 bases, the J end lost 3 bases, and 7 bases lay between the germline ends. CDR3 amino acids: CASSLGDYGYTF. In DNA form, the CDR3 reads TGTGCCAGTAGTCTGGGTGACTATGGCTACACCTTC.

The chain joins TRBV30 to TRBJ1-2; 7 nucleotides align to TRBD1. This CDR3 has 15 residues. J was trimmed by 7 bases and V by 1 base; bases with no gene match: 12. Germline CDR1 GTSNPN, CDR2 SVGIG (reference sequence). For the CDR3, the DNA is TGTGCCTGGAGTGCGAACAACAGGGGTCGGTTTGGCTACACCTTC. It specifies CAWSANNRGRFGYTF. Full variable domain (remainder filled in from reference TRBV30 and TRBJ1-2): SQTIHQWPATLVQPVGSPLSLECTVEGTSNPNLYWYRQAAGRGLQLLFYSVGIGQISSEVPQNLSASRPQDRQFILSSKKLLLSDSGFYLCAWSANNRGRFGYTFGSGTRLTVV.

DNA for the CDR3: TGTGCCAGTAGTCCGGGGACCTATAGCAATCAGCCCCAGCATTTT. Translating gives CASSPGTYSNQPQHF. The chain couples TRBV19 to TRBJ1-5, with a weak D call TRBD1 (5 bases). The CDR3 length is 15 residues. Deletions cut 5 bases from V and 0 bases from J, with 11 bases between. Germline-derived CDR1 and CDR2 are LNHDA and SQIVND (reference sequence).

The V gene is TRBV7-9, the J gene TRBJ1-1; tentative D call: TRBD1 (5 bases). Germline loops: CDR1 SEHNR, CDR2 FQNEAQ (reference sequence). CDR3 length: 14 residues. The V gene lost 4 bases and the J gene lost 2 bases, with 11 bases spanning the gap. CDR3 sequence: CASSSAGGNTEAFF. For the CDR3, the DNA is TGTGCCAGCAGCTCCGCGGGGGGTAACACTGAAGCTTTCTTT.

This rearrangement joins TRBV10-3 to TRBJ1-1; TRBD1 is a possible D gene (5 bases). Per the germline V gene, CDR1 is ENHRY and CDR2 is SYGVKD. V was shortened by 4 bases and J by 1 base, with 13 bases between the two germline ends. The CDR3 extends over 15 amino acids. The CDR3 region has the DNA TGTGCCATCAGTGCATATTCGGGACGGAACACTGAAGCTTTCTTT. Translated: CAISAYSGRNTEAFF.

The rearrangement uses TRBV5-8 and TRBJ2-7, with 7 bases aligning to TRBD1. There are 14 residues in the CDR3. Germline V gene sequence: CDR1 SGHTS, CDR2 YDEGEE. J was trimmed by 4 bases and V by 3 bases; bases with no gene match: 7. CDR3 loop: CASSWGQNEYEQYF. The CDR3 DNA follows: TGTGCCAGCAGCTGGGGACAGAATGAGTACGAGCAGTACTTC.

The CDR3 sequence is CASSYLSGGNTEAFF. The CDR3 region has the DNA TGTGCCAGCAGTTACCTATCAGGGGGCAACACTGAAGCTTTCTTT. The V call is TRBV6-6, the J call TRBJ1-1; 8 positions agree with TRBD1. The V segment lost 2 bases and the J segment 2 bases; nucleotides outside the gene matches: 4. The CDR3 spans 15 residues. Germline values: CDR1 MNHNY, CDR2 SVGAGI (reference sequence).